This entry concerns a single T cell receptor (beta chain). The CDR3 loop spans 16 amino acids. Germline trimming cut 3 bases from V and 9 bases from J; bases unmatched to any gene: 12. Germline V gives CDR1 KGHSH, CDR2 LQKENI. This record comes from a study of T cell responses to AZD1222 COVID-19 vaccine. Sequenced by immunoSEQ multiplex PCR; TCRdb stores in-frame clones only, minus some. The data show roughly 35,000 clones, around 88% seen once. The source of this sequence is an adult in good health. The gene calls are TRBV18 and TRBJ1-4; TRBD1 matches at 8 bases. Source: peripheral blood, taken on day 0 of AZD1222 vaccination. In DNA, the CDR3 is TGTGCCAGCTCACCGCGACAGGGGTTAGATGAGAAAAAACTGTTTTTT. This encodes CASSPRQGLDEKKLFF.